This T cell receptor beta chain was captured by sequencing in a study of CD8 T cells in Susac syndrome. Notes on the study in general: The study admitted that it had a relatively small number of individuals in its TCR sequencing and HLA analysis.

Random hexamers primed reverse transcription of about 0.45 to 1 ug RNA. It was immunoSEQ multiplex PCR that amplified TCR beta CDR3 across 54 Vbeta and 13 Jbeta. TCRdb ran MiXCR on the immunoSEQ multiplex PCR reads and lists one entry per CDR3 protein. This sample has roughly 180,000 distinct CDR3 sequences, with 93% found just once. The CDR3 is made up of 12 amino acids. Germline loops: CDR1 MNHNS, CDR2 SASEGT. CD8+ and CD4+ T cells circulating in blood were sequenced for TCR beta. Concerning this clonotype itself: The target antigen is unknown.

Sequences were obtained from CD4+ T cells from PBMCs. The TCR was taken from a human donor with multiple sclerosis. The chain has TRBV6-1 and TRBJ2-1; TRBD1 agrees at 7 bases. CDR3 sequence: CGTGLSYNEQFF. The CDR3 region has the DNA TGTGGGACAGGCCTCTCCTACAATGAGCAGTTCTTC.